Detailed here is one TCR beta chain. Its antigen is unknown. This entry is derived from a study of shared clonotypes between healthy human individuals. Study conclusions and caveats: Larger richness was generally estimated for naive than memory subsets.

After removal of 1 base from V and 2 bases from J, the junction contained 6 bases not matched to a gene. The V gene's germline CDR1 is SGHRS and CDR2 YFSETQ. This CDR3 is built from 16 residues. Clones were sequenced by immunoSEQ multiplex PCR, and TCRdb holds only the in-frame ones, with some missing. The table shows about 600,000 clones, with 95% to 98% occurring only once. The chain links TRBV5-1 to TRBJ2-3; 8 bases fit TRBD2. Sequencing used naive CD4+ T cells sorted from blood. Described subset: CD45RA+ positively selected. The TCR was taken from a woman aged 25 to 39 in good health. The CDR3 bases are TGCGCCAGCAGCTTGTATAGCGGGACCTCCACAGATACGCAGTATTTT. Translated, it gives CASSLYSGTSTDTQYF. Full variable domain (missing parts from reference TRBV5-1 and TRBJ2-3): KAGVTQTPRYLIKTRGQQVTLSCSPISGHRSVSWYQQTPGQGLQFLFEYFSETQRNKGNFPGRFSGRQFSNSRSEMNVSTLELGDSALYLCASSLYSGTSTDTQYFGPGTRLTVL.